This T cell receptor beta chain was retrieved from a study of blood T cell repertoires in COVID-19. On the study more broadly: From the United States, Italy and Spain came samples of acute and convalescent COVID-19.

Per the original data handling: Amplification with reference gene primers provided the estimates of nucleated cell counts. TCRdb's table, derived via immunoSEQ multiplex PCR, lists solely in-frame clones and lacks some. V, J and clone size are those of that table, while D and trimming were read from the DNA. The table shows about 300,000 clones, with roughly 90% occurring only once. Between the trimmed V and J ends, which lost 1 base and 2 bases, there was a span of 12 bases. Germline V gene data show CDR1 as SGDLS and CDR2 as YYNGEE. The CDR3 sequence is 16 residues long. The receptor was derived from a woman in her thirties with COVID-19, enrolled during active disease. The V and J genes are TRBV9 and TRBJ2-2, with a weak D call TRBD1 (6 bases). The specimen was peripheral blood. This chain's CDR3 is CASSVLGTKNTGELFF. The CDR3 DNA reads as TGTGCCAGCAGCGTACTCGGGACAAAAAACACCGGGGAGCTGTTTTTT.